This is a list of T cell receptor beta chains from one sample in a study of blood T cell repertoires in COVID-19. Libraries were prepared by immunoSEQ multiplex PCR; TCRdb keeps only in-frame clonotypes and omits some of them. Of around 160,000 clones in the sample, around 83% are singletons; the top ten hold 5% to 7%. Sequenced material: PBMCs or T cells enriched from blood (not recorded which). These receptors were obtained from a woman in her forties or fifties who had been exposed to COVID-19. CDR3s include the opening cysteine and the closing phenylalanine or tryptophan. Fields, in order: J gene, clone size, V gene, D gene, CDR3 DNA, CDR3 protein. D genes are given only for firm matches. The listing skips clone size in some rows; elsewhere it reads once, few, many or a size class.

TRBJ2-5	.	TRBV5-4	TRBD2	TGTGCCAGCAGCGGGACTAGCGGGAGTAGGAAGACCCAGTACTTC	CASSGTSGSRKTQYF
TRBJ2-2	.	TRBV7-2	.	TGTGCCAGCAGCCCGAACGACAGGGAGCTGTTTTTT	CASSPNDRELFF
TRBJ2-2	.	TRBV6-4	TRBD1	TGTGCCAGCAGTGGGACAGGGGACACCGGGGAGCTGTTTTTT	CASSGTGDTGELFF
TRBJ1-2	.	TRBV9	TRBD1	TGTGCCAGCAGCGTATCCCCAGGACAGGCCCCACCTAACTATGGCTACACCTTC	CASSVSPGQAPPNYGYTF
TRBJ1-1	few	TRBV29-1	TRBD1	TGCAGCGGGCGACAGGGGGGAACTGAAGCTTTCTTT	CSGRQGGTEAFF
TRBJ2-7	.	TRBV28	TRBD2	TGTGCCAGCTTCGGACTAGGCGGTTACGAGCAGTACTTC	CASFGLGGYEQYF
TRBJ2-1	.	TRBV9	TRBD2	TGTGCCAGCAATCGCGGGACTAGCGACCGCAATGAGCAGTTCTTC	CASNRGTSDRNEQFF
TRBJ2-5	.	TRBV4-3	.	TGCGCCAGCAGCCAAGATTTGGGCAGGGAAGAGACCCAGTACTTC	CASSQDLGREETQYF
TRBJ2-7	.	TRBV5-1	TRBD1	TGCGCCAGCAGCTTGGCAGGGGGCCGGTACGAGCAGTACTTC	CASSLAGGRYEQYF
TRBJ1-3	.	TRBV13	TRBD1	TGTGCCAGCAGCCTGGGACAGTTTAATGGAAACACCATATATTTT	CASSLGQFNGNTIYF
TRBJ2-2	.	TRBV7-3	.	TGTGCCAGCAGCCAGACAGAGGGAGGTGGGTACACCGGGGAGCTGTTTTTT	CASSQTEGGGYTGELFF
TRBJ2-2	.	TRBV6-5	TRBD1	TGTGCCAGCAGGCCCCCGGGACAGCGCACCGGGGAGCTGTTTTTT	CASRPPGQRTGELFF
TRBJ2-1	.	TRBV5-6	TRBD2	TGTGCCAGCAGCTTGGGAGGGACTAGCGGAAGTGAGCAGTTCTTC	CASSLGGTSGSEQFF
TRBJ1-5	once	TRBV10-3	TRBD1	TGTGCCATCAGTGATTCGGACCCGACAGGGGGCCTTCAGCCCCAGCATTTT	CAISDSDPTGGLQPQHF
TRBJ2-1	.	TRBV5-1	TRBD1	TGCGCCAGCAGCCCGGGGGGACAGGGAAATGAGCAGTTCTTC	CASSPGGQGNEQFF
TRBJ1-2	.	TRBV27	.	TGTGCCAGCAGTTTTTCTGGCGGGTATGGCTACACCTTC	CASSFSGGYGYTF
TRBJ1-4	.	TRBV15	.	TGTGCCACCAGCAGAGATCAGGGGTCTAATGAAAAACTGTTTTTT	CATSRDQGSNEKLFF
TRBJ2-3	once	TRBV27	.	TGTGCCAGCAGCCTATCGTGGGGGCTGGATACGCAGTATTTT	CASSLSWGLDTQYF
TRBJ2-3	once	TRBV7-2	TRBD1	TGTGCCAGCAGCTCCGGGACAGGTACCACAGATACGCAGTATTTT	CASSSGTGTTDTQYF
TRBJ1-1	once	TRBV6-2/TRBV6-3	TRBD1	TGTGCCAGCAGTACTTCTCCCGGACAGGAAAAAACTGAAGCTTTCTTT	CASSTSPGQEKTEAFF
TRBJ1-4	.	TRBV6-5	.	TGTGCCAGCAGGCCCCCGGGGGGATCTAATGAAAAACTGTTTTTT	CASRPPGGSNEKLFF
TRBJ2-1	.	TRBV6-2/TRBV6-3	.	TGTGCCAGCAGTTACATTACGGACCAGGGGCGGTACAATGAGCAGTTCTTC	CASSYITDQGRYNEQFF
TRBJ2-1	.	TRBV6-5	TRBD2	TGTGCCAGCAGCCTAGCGGGAGGGCCGGGGAATGAGCAGTTCTTC	CASSLAGGPGNEQFF
TRBJ2-3	.	TRBV27	.	TGTGCCAGCGGTCCTTACTGGAGCACAGATACGCAGTATTTT	CASGPYWSTDTQYF
TRBJ1-2	.	TRBV9	.	TGTGCCAGCAGCCCCCTCCCCATAGCTAACTATGGCTACACCTTC	CASSPLPIANYGYTF
TRBJ1-2	once	TRBV5-4	.	TGTGCCAGCAGCCGGGGGAGGAGCTATGGCTACACCTTC	CASSRGRSYGYTF
TRBJ1-5	.	TRBV6-5	TRBD1	TGTGCCAGCAGACAGAAGGGGGCTGGCAATCAGCCCCAGCATTTT	CASRQKGAGNQPQHF
TRBJ2-7	.	TRBV25-1	TRBD2	TGTGCCAGCAGTGAACAGGGCGGGAGGACGGTCGAGCAGTACTTC	CASSEQGGRTVEQYF
TRBJ1-1	.	TRBV10-2	.	TGCGGTACCCGGTGGGGAGACACTGAAGCTTTCTTT	CGTRWGDTEAFF
TRBJ1-1	.	TRBV9	.	TGTGCCAGCAGCCAGACAGGGAACACTGAAGCTTTCTTT	CASSQTGNTEAFF
TRBJ1-2	.	TRBV18	.	TGTGCCAGCTCACCACGCGACTCGTTCTATGGCTACACCTTC	CASSPRDSFYGYTF
TRBJ2-3	.	TRBV2	TRBD2	TGTGCCAGCAGTTCGTCTGGGACTAGCGGGGGCCCTACGCAGTATTTT	CASSSSGTSGGPTQYF
TRBJ1-2	.	TRBV4-3	.	TGCGCCAGCAGCCAAGATCTCGGGTTTCGCCGGACTTCGGGTGGCTACACCTTC	CASSQDLGFRRTSGGYTF
TRBJ1-2	.	TRBV7-2	TRBD1	TGTGCCAGCAGCTTTAGACAGGGGAGCTGGGGCTACACCTTC	CASSFRQGSWGYTF
TRBJ1-6	.	TRBV25-1	.	TGTGCCAGCAGGGGCGCTTCCTATAATTCACCCCTCCACTTT	CASRGASYNSPLHF
TRBJ1-2	.	TRBV7-9	.	TGTGCCGGCAATAGGGAGCCCTATGGCTACACCTTC	CAGNREPYGYTF
TRBJ2-3	.	TRBV7-9	.	TGTGCCAGCAGCTTAAAGCAATCCGAGGATACGCAGTATTTT	CASSLKQSEDTQYF
TRBJ2-7	.	TRBV27	TRBD1	TGTGCCAGCAGTCCGGGACAGGGAATCTCCTACGAGCAGTACTTC	CASSPGQGISYEQYF
TRBJ1-2	.	TRBV19	TRBD1	TGTGCCAGTAAAGAGGGGACAGTTAACTATGGCTACACCTTC	CASKEGTVNYGYTF
TRBJ2-2	once	TRBV7-2	.	TGTGCCAGCAGACCCACAGGTCCGAACACCGGGGAGCTGTTTTTT	CASRPTGPNTGELFF
TRBJ2-7	.	TRBV30	.	TGTGCCTGGAGTGGAGGCAGGGGCTACGAGCAGTACTTC	CAWSGGRGYEQYF